This T cell receptor (beta chain) originates from a study of T cells in tuberculosis. The CDR3 extends over 15 amino acids. Germline CDR1 and CDR2: SGHVS and FQNEAQ. V lost 3 bases and J lost 2, with 11 bases in between. Repertoires were generated with immunoSEQ multiplex PCR, while TCRdb's copy carries only in-frame clones and drops some. The sample lists about 22,000 clones, 97% occurring once. The receptor's source is a donor between 10 and 35 years old with latent tuberculosis or without tuberculosis infection. The specimen was PBMCs. V is TRBV7-8 and J is TRBJ2-1; D gene uncertain. The CDR3 nucleotides are TGTGCCAGCAGCTTCCTACAGTATGCCTACAATGAGCAGTTCTTC. Protein product: CASSFLQYAYNEQFF.